This T cell receptor (beta chain) was sequenced in a study of ipilimumab plus nivolumab after autologous stem cell transplantation. Whole-study findings and limits: Per the authors, repertoire, Treg and microbiota data justify further study.

A note on this clone: Its antigen is currently unknown.

The data were produced by immunoSEQ multiplex PCR, yet TCRdb's version contains in-frame clones alone and is incomplete. The sample lists about 40,000 clones, over 90% seen once, with 0.75% to 1% in the top ten. Patients received nivolumab 3 mg/kg at weeks 1, 4, 7, 10, then fortnightly to week 26. The clonotype comes from a male donor with multiple myeloma. Source: PBMCs, taken in a trial of ipilimumab plus nivolumab as post-transplant consolidation.

DNA of the CDR3: TGCGCCAGCAGCTTGGCCGGCAGGCCCATGAACACTGAAGCTTTCTTT. The encoded protein is CASSLAGRPMNTEAFF. V and J are TRBV5-1 and TRBJ1-1, with D unclear. Trimming cost V 0 bases and J 0 bases, with 12 bases left between them. The CDR3 has 16 residues. Germline loops: CDR1 SGHRS, CDR2 YFSETQ. The full variable domain, in which reference TRBV5-1 and TRBJ1-1 provide the parts outside the CDR3, is KAGVTQTPRYLIKTRGQQVTLSCSPISGHRSVSWYQQTPGQGLQFLFEYFSETQRNKGNFPGRFSGRQFSNSRSEMNVSTLELGDSALYLCASSLAGRPMNTEAFFGQGTRLTVV.